This T cell receptor beta chain derives from a study of blood T cell repertoires in COVID-19. Study details: Sites across the United States, Italy and Spain contributed samples from acute and convalescent COVID-19. T cells, B-cell-depleted T cells, or PBMCs supplied cDNA or gDNA.

The authors' processing: Quantification of nucleated cells was approximated via reference gene primer amplification. Assay used: immunoSEQ multiplex PCR; TCRdb lists only in-frame clones, some missing. The V and J calls and the clone size are those of that table, but D and trimming were determined from the DNA. The sample holds about 61,000 clones, 85% to 90% seen once. The CDR3 loop spans 15 amino acids. CDR1 LGHDT and CDR2 YNNKEL come from the germline V gene (reference sequence). Trimming removed 1 base from V and 6 bases from J; junction bases left unmatched: 7. This rearrangement joins TRBV3-1 (or the pseudogene TRBV3-2) to TRBJ1-2, with 8 nucleotides matching TRBD1. The source of this sequence is a woman aged 45-65 years with active or convalescent COVID-19. Material: peripheral blood. CDR3 sequence (DNA): TGTGCCAGCAGCCAAGTACCCCAGGGGGCCCATGGCTACACCTTC. Translating it yields CASSQVPQGAHGYTF.